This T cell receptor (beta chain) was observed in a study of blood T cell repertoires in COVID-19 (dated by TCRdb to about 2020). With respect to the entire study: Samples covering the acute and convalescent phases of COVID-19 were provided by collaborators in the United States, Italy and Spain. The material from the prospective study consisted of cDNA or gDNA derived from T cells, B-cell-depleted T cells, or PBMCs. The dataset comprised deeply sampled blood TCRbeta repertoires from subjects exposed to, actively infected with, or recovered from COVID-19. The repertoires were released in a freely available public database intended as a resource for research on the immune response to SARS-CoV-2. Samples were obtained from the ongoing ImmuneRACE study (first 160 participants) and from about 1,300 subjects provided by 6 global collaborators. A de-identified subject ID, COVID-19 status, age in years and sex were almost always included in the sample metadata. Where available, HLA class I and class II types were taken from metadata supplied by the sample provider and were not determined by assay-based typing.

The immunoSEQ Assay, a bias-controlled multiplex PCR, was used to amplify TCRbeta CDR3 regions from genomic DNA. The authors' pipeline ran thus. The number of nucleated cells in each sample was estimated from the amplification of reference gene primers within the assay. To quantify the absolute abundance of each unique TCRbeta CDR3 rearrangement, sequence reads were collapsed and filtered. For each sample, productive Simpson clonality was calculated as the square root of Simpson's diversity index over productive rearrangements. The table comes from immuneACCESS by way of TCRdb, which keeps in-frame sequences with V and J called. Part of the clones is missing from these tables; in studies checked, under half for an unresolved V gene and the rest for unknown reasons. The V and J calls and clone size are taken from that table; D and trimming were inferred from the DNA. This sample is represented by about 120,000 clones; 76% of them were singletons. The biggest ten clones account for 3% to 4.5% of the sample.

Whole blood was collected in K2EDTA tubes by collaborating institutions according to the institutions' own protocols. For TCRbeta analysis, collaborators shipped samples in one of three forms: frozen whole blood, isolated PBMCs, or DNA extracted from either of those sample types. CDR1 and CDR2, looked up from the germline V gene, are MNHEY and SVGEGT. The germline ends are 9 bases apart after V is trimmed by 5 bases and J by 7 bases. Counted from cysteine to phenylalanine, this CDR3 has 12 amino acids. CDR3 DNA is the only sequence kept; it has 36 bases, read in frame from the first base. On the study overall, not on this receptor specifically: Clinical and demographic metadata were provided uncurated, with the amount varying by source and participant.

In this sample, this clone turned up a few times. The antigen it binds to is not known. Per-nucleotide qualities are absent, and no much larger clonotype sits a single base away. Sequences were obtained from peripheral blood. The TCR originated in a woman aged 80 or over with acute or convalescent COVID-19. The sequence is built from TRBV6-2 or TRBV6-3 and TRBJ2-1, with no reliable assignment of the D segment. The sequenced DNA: TGTGCCAGCAGTCGTTTATTAAATGAGCAGTTCTTC. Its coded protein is CASSRLLNEQFF.